Each of the 8 T cell receptor beta chains below was sequenced from the same sample in a study of control samples from healthy donors and cancer patients (dated by TCRdb to 2019 to 2021). Receptor amplification or capture employed the immunoSEQ multiplex PCR assay. Held by TCRdb, this immuneACCESS table contains in-frame sequences only and omits some clones. Under half of the omission traces to an unresolved V gene where checked; the cause of the rest is unknown. For this sample the table gives approximately 150,000 clones, of which under 95% were detected only once. The ten largest clones capture approximately 7% of the sample. Sequencing was carried out using blood. These receptors were collected from a man aged 18 to 30 in good health.

The chain links TRBV21-1 to TRBJ1-4; the D segment call TRBD1 is taken from the table without a DNA check. TRBV21-1 is termed a pseudogene. The CDR3 length is 17 residues. The CDR3 nucleotides read TGTGCCAGCAGCAAAGCGCTTTCATACAGGGTGGGAGAAAAACTGTTTTTT. Translated: CASSKALSYRVGEKLFF.

This clone came up a few times. In DNA form, the CDR3 reads TGCGCCAGCAGCCAAGATAGGAGCACCGGGGAGCTGTTTTTT. It codes for CASSQDRSTGELFF. This rearrangement joins TRBV4-1 to TRBJ2-2; no clear D gene. V lost 0 bases, J lost 4 bases, and 6 bases lay in between. The CDR3 is made up of 14 amino acids. The germline V gene has CDR1 MGHRA and CDR2 YSYEKL.

The J gene is TRBJ2-7, the V gene TRBV7-3; TRBD1 might be the D (5 bases). The CDR3 runs to 14 residues. The ends were cut back, 1 base at V and 5 bases at J, with 12 bases in the middle. Germline assignment: CDR1 SGHTA and CDR2 FQGTGA. CDR3 loop: CASSLSAGSNEQYF. CDR3 DNA sequence: TGTGCCAGCAGCTTAAGTGCAGGGTCCAACGAGCAGTACTTC.

This chain joins TRBV6-2 or TRBV6-3 and TRBJ1-6; D gene uncertain. The germline V gene encodes CDR1 MNHEY and CDR2 SVGEGT. The CDR3 totals 15 residues. V was shortened by 5 bases and J by 0 bases, with 8 bases between the two germline ends. The DNA of the CDR3 is TGTGCCAGCAGTCAACAGAGCTCCTATAATTCACCCCTCCACTTT. Its translation is CASSQQSSYNSPLHF.

This chain connects TRBV29-1 to TRBJ2-5; TRBD2 agrees at 11 bases. V was clipped by 0 bases and J by 5 bases; unmatched bases: 5. Germline V gene sequence: CDR1 SQVTM, CDR2 ANQGSEA. The CDR3 extends over 15 amino acids. The CDR3 region has the DNA TGCAGCGTTGAAGATCGACTAGCGGGGTGGGAGACCCAGTACTTC. Translation gives CSVEDRLAGWETQYF.

The CDR3: CASSEMLAGFDSYNEQFF. The CDR3 region has the DNA TGTGCCAGCAGTGAAATGCTAGCGGGGTTCGATTCCTACAATGAGCAGTTCTTC. The rearrangement uses TRBV2 and TRBJ2-1, with 9 bases fitting TRBD2. This CDR3 comprises 18 residues. V was clipped by 2 bases and J by 1 base; unmatched bases: 9. CDR1 is SNHLY and CDR2 is FYNNEI in the germline V gene.

The J gene is TRBJ2-3, the V gene TRBV6-5; the match to TRBD1 covers 7 bases. Germline CDR1 reads MNHEY; CDR2 reads SVGAGI. The CDR3 runs to 15 residues. After removal of 6 bases from V and 0 bases from J, the junction contained 6 bases not matched to a gene. In DNA, the CDR3 is TGTGCCAGCAGCCTACCGGGACAGAGCACAGATACGCAGTATTTT. Its translation: CASSLPGQSTDTQYF.

CDR3 sequence (DNA): TGTGCCAGCCATACAGGGAACTATGGCTACACCTTC. This codes for CASHTGNYGYTF. The rearrangement joins TRBV3-1 (or the pseudogene TRBV3-2) to TRBJ1-2; weak D call: TRBD1 (6 bases). Trimming stripped 8 bases from V and 2 bases from J, with 9 bases between. This CDR3 is 12 amino acids long. Germline loops: CDR1 LGHDT, CDR2 YNNKEL (reference sequence).